The T cell receptor (beta chain) described here comes from a study of cytomegalovirus exposure and HLA in healthy donors. PCR employed 60 Vbeta and 13 Jbeta primers. Clones were read by immunoSEQ multiplex PCR, and TCRdb kept only the in-frame ones, dropping some. The table lists roughly 190,000 clones, about 9% of them singletons. General study points: Apparent HLA restriction characterized most CMV-associated TCR beta chains in a later analysis. The study reported that TCR beta sequences accurately predicted HLA-A and HLA-B alleles in most subjects. Serostatus for CMV was the only available immune exposure information. A link between a missense DCLRE1C variant and TCR beta V- and J-gene trimming emerged from a later analysis.

In this sample, this clone turned up a few times. Its antigen is not known. The sample consisted of PBMCs. The sequence came from a young woman in good health and CMV-seropositive.

Written as DNA, the CDR3 is TGCGCCAGCAGCTTGGAAGGAGGACTTTTTAGCTCCTACAATGAGCAGTTCTTC. Translation gives CASSLEGGLFSSYNEQFF. This chain connects TRBV5-1 to TRBJ2-1; weak D call: TRBD2 (5 bases). The V and J ends lost 0 bases and 0 bases respectively, with 16 bases between them. The CDR3 spans 18 residues. Germline V gives CDR1 SGHRS, CDR2 YFSETQ. Full variable domain (outside the CDR3, taken from reference TRBV5-1 and TRBJ2-1): KAGVTQTPRYLIKTRGQQVTLSCSPISGHRSVSWYQQTPGQGLQFLFEYFSETQRNKGNFPGRFSGRQFSNSRSEMNVSTLELGDSALYLCASSLEGGLFSSYNEQFFGPGTRLTVL.